Below, 5 T cell receptor beta chains from the same sample are listed, as sequenced in a study of blood T cells in healthy people across ages. A second roughly 7 to 12 cycle PCR used barcoded and J-beta primers. TCRdb re-analysed the 5' RACE reads in MiXCR, keeping a single row per CDR3 protein. The repertoire holds over 1,300,000 distinct CDR3 sequences, 55% to 75% seen once, with 6.7% in the top ten. Sequencing input: blood. All receptors come from a man aged 18 to 29 in good health.

Points on this clonotype: At one end, the junction sequence differs from germline, possibly due to a read error. This chain connects TRBV11-2 to TRBJ2-7; no reliable D call. From germline, CDR1 is SGHAT and CDR2 FQNNGV. The CDR3 covers 13 residues. The CDR3 nucleotides are TGCGCCAGCTGCTCCCTGGGGTCCTACGAGCAGTACTTC. Its translation: CASCSLGSYEQYF.

The J gene is TRBJ2-3, the V gene TRBV20-1, with TRBD2 identical over 8 bases. The germline V gene encodes CDR1 DFQATT and CDR2 SNEGSKA (reference sequence). Unmatched junction bases numbered 10, after V lost 1 base and J lost 7 bases. This CDR3 has 15 residues. CDR3 region: CSARGRREGPYTQYF. The CDR3 DNA is TGCAGTGCTAGAGGGAGACGGGAGGGCCCGTATACGCAGTATTTT.

This chain uses TRBV20-1 with TRBJ1-3; D gene ambiguous. V was trimmed by 3 bases and J by 4 bases, leaving 10 bases between them. Germline CDR1 reads DFQATT; CDR2 reads SNEGSKA (reference sequence). This CDR3 has 13 residues. DNA of the CDR3: TGCAGTGCTAGTTCGGGGTACGGAAACACCATATATTTT. Translating gives CSASSGYGNTIYF.

The chain is built from TRBV6-6 and TRBJ1-6; D uncertain. Germline V gene lookup returns CDR1 MNHNY and CDR2 SVGAGI (reference sequence). V was trimmed by 7 bases and J by 7 bases, leaving 14 bases between them. The CDR3 contains 14 residues. CDR3 sequence (DNA): TGTGCCAGCACCGGACCGGTTAGCAATTCACCCCTCCACTTT. This sequence encodes CASTGPVSNSPLHF.

CDR3 DNA sequence: TGTGCCAGCAGCTTAGCCACGGGGAATGAAAAACTGTTTTTT. This codes for CASSLATGNEKLFF. The V and J genes are TRBV7-8 and TRBJ1-4; D remains unclear. V shed 0 bases and J shed 5 bases, with 7 bases lying between them. The CDR3 covers 14 residues. In germline, CDR1 is SGHVS, CDR2 FQNEAQ.